The clone carrying this T cell receptor (beta chain) appeared once. The antigen is not known. This sample was taken from a study of cytomegalovirus exposure and HLA in healthy donors. Study summary: The same platform was used for the 100 to 150 validation repertoires and the 600 to 850 first-cohort repertoires, a later analysis reported. Study-wide results and caveats: In vitro experiments confirmed that three CMV-associated chains were specific for CMV antigens. It was found in a later analysis that first-cohort TCR clusters tended to co-occur in the 100 to 150 validation repertoires. Cytomegalovirus-associated status was assigned to 164 TCR beta chains.

Sequenced by immunoSEQ multiplex PCR; TCRdb stores in-frame clones only, minus some. Of around 98,000 clones listed, roughly nine tenths were seen once; the top ten hold around 6%. CDR3 length equals 14 residues. V lost 3 bases and J lost 2, with 8 bases in between. Germline CDR1 reads WNHNN; CDR2 reads SYGVQD (reference sequence). The chain is built from TRBV10-1 and TRBJ1-5; no reliable D call. This sequence originates from a man younger than 35 in good health and CMV-seropositive. Sequencing input: PBMCs. CDR3 in amino acids: CASSDPTGNQPQHF. For the CDR3, the DNA is TGCGCCAGCAGTGATCCCACGGGCAATCAGCCCCAGCATTTT.